Listed below are T cell receptor beta chains from one sample, sequenced in a study of technical replicates of blood from a few donors. The data were produced by immunoSEQ multiplex PCR, yet TCRdb's version contains in-frame clones alone and is incomplete. The data contain under 85,000 clones, around 97% of them seen just once; the ten biggest clones take up approximately 0.18%. Sequencing was carried out using T cells isolated from PBMCs. Receptors originate from a human donor in good health. Each CDR3 is given with its conserved first and last residue. D genes are given only for firm matches. Size is stated for part of the rows, as once, few or many counts, or as a class when the clone is expanded.

d_call j_call clone_size cdr3_length v_call cdr3_nt cdr3_aa
TRBD1 TRBJ1-2 - 17 TRBV5-1 TGCGCCAGCAGCTTGGCATCGAGCAGGGGGCGCGGGGATGGCTACACCTTC CASSLASSRGRGDGYTF
- TRBJ1-2 once 14 TRBV30 TGTGCCTGGAGTGTACTGGGCAGGGTGTATGGCTACACCTTC CAWSVLGRVYGYTF
TRBD2 TRBJ2-3 - 17 TRBV18 TGTGCCAGCTCACCACCGGTAGCGGGGGGCCTGGGAGATACGCAGTATTTT CASSPPVAGGLGDTQYF
TRBD1 TRBJ2-3 - 18 TRBV7-9 TGTGCCAGCAGCCCAACTCTGGACAGGGGGGGCAGGACAGATACGCAGTATTTT CASSPTLDRGGRTDTQYF
- TRBJ2-7 - 12 TRBV9 TGTGCCAGCAGCGTAGAAGGGGGCGAGCAGTACTTC CASSVEGGEQYF
TRBD2 TRBJ2-7 - 17 TRBV5-1 TGCGCCAGCAGCTTGGCAGCGGGAGGCCACCGCTCCTACGAGCAGTACTTC CASSLAAGGHRSYEQYF
TRBD1 TRBJ2-3 - 14 TRBV5-5 TGTGCCAGCAGCTTGAGGACAGGTTCAGATACGCAGTATTTT CASSLRTGSDTQYF
- TRBJ1-5 once 13 TRBV7-6 TGTGCCAGCAGCTTAGACAGCTATCAGCCCCAGCATTTT CASSLDSYQPQHF
TRBD1 TRBJ1-2 - 13 TRBV6-5 TGTGCCAGCAGACAACAGGGGGCGCGTGGCTACACCTTC CASRQQGARGYTF
- TRBJ2-3 - 15 TRBV7-6 TGTGCCAGCAGCTTAGATGGCAGGGGAACAGATACGCAGTATTTT CASSLDGRGTDTQYF
- TRBJ1-1 - 11 TRBV7-9 TGTGCCAGCCATGGTAGGGGTGAAGCTTTCTTT CASHGRGEAFF
TRBD2 TRBJ2-3 - 18 TRBV2 TGTGCCAGCAGTGGCGGGCTAGCGGGAGAGGGAAGCACAGATACGCAGTATTTT CASSGGLAGEGSTDTQYF
- TRBJ2-7 - 14 TRBV14 TGTGCCAGCAGCCCGTGGACAGAAACCTACGAGCAGTACTTC CASSPWTETYEQYF
TRBD2 TRBJ2-1 - 13 TRBV19 TGTGCCAGTAGTATAGTGGGGGGGGATGAGCAGTTCTTC CASSIVGGDEQFF
- TRBJ2-2 - 15 TRBV4-1 TGCGCCAGCAGCCTTACCAAGGACGGGGAGGGGGAGCTGTTTTTT CASSLTKDGEGELFF
TRBD1 TRBJ1-5 - 16 TRBV2 TGTGCCAGCCAGAACTTCCCGGGACAGGGGAATCAGCCCCAGCATTTT CASQNFPGQGNQPQHF
- TRBJ1-2 - 17 TRBV7-8 TGTGCCAGCAGCTTAGACCCAGGGGTGTATCAGGACTATGGCTACACCTTC CASSLDPGVYQDYGYTF
- TRBJ2-1 - 14 TRBV7-2 TGTGCCAGCAGCTTACCGGGGGAGACTATTGAGCAGTTCTTC CASSLPGETIEQFF
- TRBJ2-7 once 13 TRBV9 TGTGCCAGCAGCAACCGGGATACAGGGGAGCAGTACTTC CASSNRDTGEQYF
TRBD1 TRBJ1-4 - 15 TRBV11-3 TGTGCCAGCAGCTCACGACAGGGAATATATGAAAAACTGTTTTTT CASSSRQGIYEKLFF
- TRBJ1-2 - 13 TRBV5-4 TGTGCCAGCAACATGGGAGGGAGCTATGGCTACACCTTC CASNMGGSYGYTF
TRBD1 TRBJ2-7 once 14 TRBV9 TGTGCCAGCAGCGTCACGCAGGGGGTCTACGAGCAGTACTTC CASSVTQGVYEQYF
- TRBJ1-3 - 19 TRBV6-4 TGTGCCAGCAGGGGTCCTCAGGGGACCTCTAACAACTCTGGAAACACCATATATTTT CASRGPQGTSNNSGNTIYF
TRBD2 TRBJ2-1 - 17 TRBV4-1 TGCGCCAGCAGCAAGGAAAGTAGCGGGAGCTCCTACAATGAGCAGTTCTTC CASSKESSGSSYNEQFF
TRBD1 TRBJ1-1 - 17 TRBV5-8 TGTGCCAGCAGCATTCCCGGGACAGGGGTGAAGAACACTGAAGCTTTCTTT CASSIPGTGVKNTEAFF
- TRBJ2-5 - 14 TRBV6-5 TGTGCCAGCAGCCCAGGGTTGGGGTTGGAGACCCAGTACTTC CASSPGLGLETQYF
TRBD2 TRBJ2-2 - 16 TRBV5-4 TGTGCCAGCAGCTTGGCACGCGGGGGGTACACCGGGGAGCTGTTTTTT CASSLARGGYTGELFF